One sample yielded the 26 T cell receptor beta chains listed below, sequenced in a study of high-grade serous ovarian cancer treatment subgroups. Repertoires were generated with immunoSEQ multiplex PCR, while TCRdb's copy carries only in-frame clones and drops some. The table records fewer than 9,000 clones, 76% of them present only once. Tumor tissue was taken before any definitive surgery or chemotherapy was given. Source material: tumor tissue. These receptors were obtained from a human donor with high-grade serous ovarian cancer.

CDR3 sequence: CASSRGQGLQETQYF. Here the CDR3 DNA reads TGTGCCAGCAGCAGGGGACAGGGGCTCCAAGAGACCCAGTACTTC. The V and J genes are TRBV5-4 and TRBJ2-5; 10 bases are a match to TRBD1. The CDR3 is 15 amino acids. Germline V gene data show CDR1 as SGHNT and CDR2 as YYREEE (reference sequence). V lost 4 bases, J lost 1 base, and 4 bases stayed unmatched.

The chain couples TRBV4-1 to TRBJ1-5, with D uncertain. Trimming took off 4 bases at V and 6 bases at J, with 10 bases between the two ends. The CDR3 contains 13 residues. Germline assignment: CDR1 MGHRA and CDR2 YSYEKL. Here the CDR3 DNA reads TGCGCCAGCAGCCTGCAACCTGGTCAGCCCCAGCATTTT. This codes for CASSLQPGQPQHF.

This rearrangement joins TRBV10-3 to TRBJ2-1, with D possibly being TRBD1 or TRBD2 (7 bases each). V was trimmed by 8 bases and J by 5 bases, leaving 16 bases between them. The germline gives CDR1 ENHRY, CDR2 SYGVKD. CDR3 length equals 14 residues. CDR3 in DNA: TGTGCCATCGGAGGCCAGGGGGGGGACAATGAGCAGTTCTTC. Translated: CAIGGQGGDNEQFF.

This rearrangement joins TRBV9 to TRBJ2-3; no reliable D call. With 4 bases removed from V and 6 bases from J, the gap between germline ends came to 21 bases. This CDR3 contains 16 residues. The germline V gene has CDR1 SGDLS and CDR2 YYNGEE. The CDR3 nucleotides are TGTGCCAGCAGCCCCCGTCTCCCATCCCTGCCGGATACGCAGTATTTT. Amino acids: CASSPRLPSLPDTQYF.

J is TRBJ1-2 and V is TRBV6-5; TRBD1 agrees at 8 bases. The CDR3 length is 13 residues. J lost 7 bases, V lost 7 bases, and 8 bases had no gene match. Germline CDR1 reads MNHEY; CDR2 reads SVGAGI. The CDR3 loop reads CASTGQGMGGYTF. The DNA for the CDR3 is TGTGCCAGCACCGGACAGGGCATGGGTGGCTACACCTTC.

This clone has only a few counts. The chain joins TRBV19 to TRBJ1-2; possibly TRBD1 for D (5 bases). Trimming removed 6 bases at V and 7 bases at J, with 21 bases between. Germline V gene data show CDR1 as LNHDA and CDR2 as SQIVND (reference sequence). There are 15 residues in the CDR3. The CDR3 spells CASSRTPPRVGGYTF. In DNA, the CDR3 is TGTGCCAGTAGCCGCACCCCTCCCAGGGTAGGTGGCTACACCTTC.

This clone has only one observation. The rearrangement uses TRBV4-1 and TRBJ1-4; no definite D call. V lost 4 bases, J lost 0 bases, and 12 bases lay in between. The CDR3 is made up of 16 amino acids. Per the germline V gene, CDR1 is MGHRA and CDR2 is YSYEKL. The CDR3 DNA reads as TGCGCCAGCAGCCTCACCGCAGATCCAACTAATGAAAAACTGTTTTTT. Its translation: CASSLTADPTNEKLFF.

This rearrangement joins TRBV7-6 to TRBJ2-5; TRBD1 or TRBD2 may be the D gene (5 bases each). Germline V gene data show CDR1 as SGHVS and CDR2 as FNYEAQ. The CDR3 is 14 residues long. Trimming cost V 5 bases and J 5 bases, with 15 bases left between them. As DNA, the CDR3 is TGTGCCAGCAGCCTCGGGACCACTTCTGAGACCCAGTACTTC. Its protein is CASSLGTTSETQYF.

The chain recombines TRBV9 with TRBJ2-1; D is possibly TRBD2 (6 bases). The CDR3 spans 15 residues. Germline V CDR1 and CDR2: SGDLS, YYNGEE. Trimming took 0 bases from V and 6 from J, leaving 13 bases between them. CDR3 in amino acids: CASSVGGGSGNEQFF. The CDR3 nucleotides read TGTGCCAGCAGCGTAGGAGGAGGGTCCGGCAATGAGCAGTTCTTC.

The chain joins TRBV7-6 to TRBJ1-1, with D unclear. The CDR3 extends over 13 amino acids. CDR1 SGHVS and CDR2 FNYEAQ come from the germline V gene. V lost 1 base and J 2 bases, leaving 5 bases between the germline ends. CDR3 in amino acids: CASSLVENTEAFF. DNA of the CDR3: TGTGCCAGCAGCTTAGTCGAAAACACTGAAGCTTTCTTT. The complete variable domain, with remaining parts taken from reference TRBV7-6 and TRBJ1-1, reads GAGVSQSPRYKVTKRGQDVALRCDPISGHVSLYWYRQALGQGPEFLTYFNYEAQQDKSGLPNDRFSAERPEGSISTLTIQRTEQRDSAMYRCASSLVENTEAFFGQGTRLTVV.

The rearrangement uses TRBV6-1 and TRBJ1-2; D is undetermined. This CDR3 region has 15 residues. Germline values: CDR1 MNHNS, CDR2 SASEGT. Deletions cut 3 bases from V and 6 bases from J, with 17 bases between. CDR3 sequence: CASSDQWEPWDGYTF. CDR3 in DNA: TGTGCCAGCAGTGACCAATGGGAGCCCTGGGATGGCTACACCTTC.

The rearrangement links TRBV30 to TRBJ1-5, with D maybe TRBD1 (5 bases). Germline V gives CDR1 GTSNPN, CDR2 SVGIG (reference sequence). The CDR3 has 13 amino acids. Trimming removed 5 bases at V and 3 bases at J, with 11 bases between. The CDR3 nucleotides are TGTGCCTGGCGGAGGGGTCCCAATCAGCCCCAGCATTTT. Translating it yields CAWRRGPNQPQHF. The full variable domain, completed using reference TRBV30 and TRBJ1-5, is SQTIHQWPATLVQPVGSPLSLECTVEGTSNPNLYWYRQAAGRGLQLLFYSVGIGQISSEVPQNLSASRPQDRQFILSSKKLLLSDSGFYLCAWRRGPNQPQHFGDGTRLSIL.

The chain joins TRBV27 to TRBJ1-1; 8 nucleotides agree with TRBD1. The CDR3 length is 15 residues. CDR1 MNHEY and CDR2 SMNVEV come from the germline V gene (reference sequence). J was trimmed by 8 bases and V by 2 bases; bases with no gene match: 10. The CDR3 DNA reads as TGTGCCAGCAGTTTAAAGGACAGGGTTTGGTCGGAAGCTTTCTTT. Its translation is CASSLKDRVWSEAFF.

This clone has a single count. The gene calls are TRBV19 and TRBJ1-6; no firm D call. CDR3 length: 13 residues. V lost 11 bases and J lost 4, with 12 bases in between. Germline loops: CDR1 LNHDA, CDR2 SQIVND (reference sequence). The CDR3 DNA is TGTGCCTGTGGTGGACCGTATAATTCACCCCTCCACTTT. It is translated as CACGGPYNSPLHF.

J is TRBJ2-1 and V is TRBV5-6, with 10 bases that match TRBD2. V lost 5 bases and J lost 0; bases outside the gene matches: 5. The germline CDR1 and CDR2 sequences are SGHDT and YYEEEE. The CDR3 runs to 16 residues. CDR3 amino acids: CASSRSGGISYNEQFF. In nucleotides, the CDR3 is TGTGCCAGCAGTCGTAGCGGGGGGATCTCCTACAATGAGCAGTTCTTC.

This chain connects TRBV29-1 to TRBJ2-1, with 8 bases lining up with TRBD2. The CDR3 consists of 14 residues. V dropped 6 bases and J dropped 5; count of bases not matched to a gene: 9. Germline CDR1 and CDR2: SQVTM and ANQGSEA. The CDR3 DNA is TGCAGCGTGCAAGCCCGGCGGGGGGACAATGAGCAGTTCTTC. Translating it yields CSVQARRGDNEQFF.

The gene calls are TRBV6-1 and TRBJ2-3; D remains unclear. Germline CDR1 is MNHNS and CDR2 is SASEGT. The CDR3 is 11 residues long. The V and J ends lost 7 bases and 6 bases respectively, with 8 bases between them. The CDR3 sequence is CASKWKDTQYF. The DNA of the CDR3 is TGTGCCAGCAAATGGAAGGATACGCAGTATTTT.

The rearrangement uses TRBV6-6 and TRBJ2-3, with D hard to call. The CDR3 has 11 residues. Germline-derived CDR1 and CDR2 are MNHNY and SVGAGI (reference sequence). Trimming shortened V by 5 bases and J by 2 bases, and 2 bases separated the two germline ends. The CDR3: CASSHTDTQYF. CDR3 sequence (DNA): TGTGCCAGCAGTCACACAGATACGCAGTATTTT.

J is TRBJ2-3 and V is TRBV5-4; D gene ambiguous. V was cut by 1 base and J by 2 bases, with 8 bases left in between. CDR3 size: 14 residues. Germline loops: CDR1 SGHNT, CDR2 YYREEE (reference sequence). The CDR3: CASSLIGNTDTQYF. Here the CDR3 DNA reads TGTGCCAGCAGCTTGATCGGAAACACAGATACGCAGTATTTT.

The rearrangement joins TRBV5-1 to TRBJ1-1; 8 bases are a match to TRBD1. Unmatched junction bases numbered 6, after V lost 4 bases and J lost 1 base. Per the germline V gene, CDR1 is SGHRS and CDR2 is YFSETQ. The length of the CDR3 is 15 residues. The CDR3 is CASSRNRGENTEAFF. CDR3 in DNA: TGCGCCAGCAGCAGAAACAGGGGGGAGAACACTGAAGCTTTCTTT.

The chain uses TRBV6-1 and TRBJ1-2, with a tentative D call TRBD1 (6 bases). Germline loops: CDR1 MNHNS, CDR2 SASEGT. This CDR3 comprises 14 residues. V was cut by 7 bases and J by 3 bases, with 15 bases left in between. The CDR3 sequence is CASISRGRYYGYTF. DNA for the CDR3: TGTGCCAGCATCTCCCGGGGGCGCTACTATGGCTACACCTTC.

The chain carries TRBV9 and TRBJ2-3, with TRBD2 identical over 11 bases. CDR1 is SGDLS and CDR2 is YYNGEE in the germline V gene. With 7 bases clipped from V and 2 bases from J, the junction kept 9 bases outside the gene matches. CDR3 size: 16 residues. CDR3 protein: CASGGLADQSTDTQYF. The CDR3 DNA is TGTGCCAGCGGGGGACTAGCGGATCAATCCACAGATACGCAGTATTTT.

This clone was detected only a few times. V gene TRBV5-1 combines with J gene TRBJ1-1; TRBD1 might be the D (6 bases). There are 13 residues in the CDR3. The V gene lost 8 bases and the J gene lost 2 bases, with 13 bases spanning the gap. Germline CDR1 is SGHRS and CDR2 is YFSETQ. The CDR3 reads CASLQGPNTEAFF. The DNA of the CDR3 is TGCGCCAGTTTACAGGGACCTAACACTGAAGCTTTCTTT.

By share, this clone ranks as medium-sized. J is TRBJ1-1 and V is TRBV19; D unclear. Per germline, CDR1 LNHDA and CDR2 SQIVND (reference sequence). V gave up 8 bases and J gave up 0 bases, with 10 bases separating them. The CDR3 has 13 amino acids. The CDR3 protein is CASRSRLNTEAFF. CDR3 in DNA: TGTGCCAGTCGCTCCAGATTGAACACTGAAGCTTTCTTT.

V is TRBV19 and J is TRBJ2-1; no clear D gene. V was cut by 4 bases and J by 4 bases, with 11 bases left in between. There are 14 residues in the CDR3. From germline, CDR1 is LNHDA and CDR2 SQIVND (reference sequence). As DNA, the CDR3 is TGTGCCAGTAGTACGCTAGGAAGATACAATGAGCAGTTCTTC. Its translation: CASSTLGRYNEQFF.

This chain connects TRBV4-1 to TRBJ2-7; the match to TRBD1 covers 10 bases. This CDR3 comprises 14 residues. Germline-derived CDR1 and CDR2 are MGHRA and YSYEKL. The ends lost 2 bases at V and 7 bases at J; junction bases unmatched: 5. The DNA for the CDR3 is TGCGCCAGCAGCCAAACGGGACAGGGGAGGGAGCAGTACTTC. As protein: CASSQTGQGREQYF.